This T cell receptor beta chain is from a study of regulatory T cells in long-lasting Graves disease. This clonotype was detected only a few times. The CDR3 has 15 residues. The germline V gene encodes CDR1 SGHNT and CDR2 YENEEA. Trimming cost V 0 bases and J 2 bases, with 11 bases left between them. HTBI primers from iRepertoire and Arm-PCR of CDR3 regions yielded the TCR beta libraries. Original processing methods: Looking across samples, the authors found under 70 TRBV and some 13 TRBJ segments. TCRdb re-analysed the multiplex PCR reads in MiXCR, keeping a single row per CDR3 protein. The V and J calls, along with clone size, are taken from TCRdb and not from the paper's own processing. The sample consists of around 450,000 distinct CDR3 sequences, about 15% of them appearing once. As to time point: newly diagnosed GD, antithyroid drugs for less than 3 months. PBMCs provided the RNA from which the TCR library was made.

The sample was also reused in another study, on T cells in Graves' hyperthyroidism and ophthalmopathy. That work adds: Most expanded thyroid clonotypes above 0.001 also appeared in blood. In the analysis, a 13 V-J model separated ophthalmopathy from stable hyperthyroidism.

J is TRBJ2-7 and V is TRBV11-3; D may correspond to TRBD1 or TRBD2 (5 bases each). The source material was peripheral blood mononuclear cells (PBMCs), sampled at new diagnosis, from a patient treated with antithyroid drugs. The receptor was derived from a woman in her 30s with Graves disease. The CDR3 nucleotides are TGTGCCAGCAGCTTAGAAGGGGACGAAGCCTACGAGCAGTACTTC. Encoded protein: CASSLEGDEAYEQYF.